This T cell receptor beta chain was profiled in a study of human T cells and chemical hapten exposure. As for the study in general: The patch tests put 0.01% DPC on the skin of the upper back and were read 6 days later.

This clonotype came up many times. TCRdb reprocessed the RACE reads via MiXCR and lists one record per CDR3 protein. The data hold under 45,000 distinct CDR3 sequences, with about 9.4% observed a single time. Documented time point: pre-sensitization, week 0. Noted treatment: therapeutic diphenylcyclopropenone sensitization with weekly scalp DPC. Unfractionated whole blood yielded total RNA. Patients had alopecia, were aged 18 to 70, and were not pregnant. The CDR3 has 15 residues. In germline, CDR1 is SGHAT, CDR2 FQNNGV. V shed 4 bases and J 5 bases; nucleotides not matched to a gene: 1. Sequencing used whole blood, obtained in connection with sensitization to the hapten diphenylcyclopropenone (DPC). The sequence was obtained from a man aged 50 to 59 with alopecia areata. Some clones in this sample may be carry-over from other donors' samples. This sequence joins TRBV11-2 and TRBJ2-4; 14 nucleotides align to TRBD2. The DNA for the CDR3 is TGTGCCAGCAGCTGGGGACTAGCGGGGGAAAACATTCAGTACTTC. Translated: CASSWGLAGENIQYF. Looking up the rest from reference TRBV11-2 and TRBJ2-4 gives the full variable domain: EAGVAQSPRYKIIEKRQSVAFWCNPISGHATLYWYQQILGQGPKLLIQFQNNGVVDDSQLPKDRFSAERLKGVDSTLKIQPAKLEDSAVYLCASSWGLAGENIQYFGAGTRLSVL.